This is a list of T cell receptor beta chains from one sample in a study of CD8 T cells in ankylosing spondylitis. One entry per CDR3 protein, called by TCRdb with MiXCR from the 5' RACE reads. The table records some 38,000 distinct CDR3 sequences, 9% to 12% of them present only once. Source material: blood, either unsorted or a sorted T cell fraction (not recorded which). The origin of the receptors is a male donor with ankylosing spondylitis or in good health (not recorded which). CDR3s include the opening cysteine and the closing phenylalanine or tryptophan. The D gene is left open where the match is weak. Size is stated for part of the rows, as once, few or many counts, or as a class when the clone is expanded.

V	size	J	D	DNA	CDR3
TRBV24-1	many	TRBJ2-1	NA	TGTGCCACCTTAGGTGGGGACGGGCAGTTCTTC	CATLGGDGQFF
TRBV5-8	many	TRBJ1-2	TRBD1	TGTGCCAGCAGCCCGGACAGGGGGGGTGGCTACACCTTC	CASSPDRGGGYTF
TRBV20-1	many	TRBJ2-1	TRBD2	TGCAGTGCTAGACCTCTAGCGGGAGGCCTCGGAGGGGATGAGCAGTTCTTC	CSARPLAGGLGGDEQFF
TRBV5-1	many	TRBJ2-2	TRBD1	TGCGCCAGCAGCCCCGGGACAGCGAACACCGGGGAGCTGTTTTTT	CASSPGTANTGELFF
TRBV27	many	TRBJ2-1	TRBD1	TGTGCCAGCAGTTTATTACAGGGGCCCAATGAGCAGTTCTTC	CASSLLQGPNEQFF
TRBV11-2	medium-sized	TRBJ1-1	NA	TGTGCCAGCAGCTTAAGCCCCGGGCCGGGGATGGGGGCAAAAAACACTGAAGCTTTCTTT	CASSLSPGPGMGAKNTEAFF
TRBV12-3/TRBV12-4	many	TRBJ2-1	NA	TGTGCCAGCAGTCCACCCGGTCCCTCCTACAATGAGCAGTTCTTC	CASSPPGPSYNEQFF
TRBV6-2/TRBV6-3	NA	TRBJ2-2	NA	TGTGCCAGCAGTCTGGGACAAGCGAACACCGGGGAGCTGTTTTTT	CASSLGQANTGELFF
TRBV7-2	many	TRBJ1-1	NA	TGTGCCAGCAGCTTAAGGGAAGGGAACACTGAAGCTTTCTTT	CASSLREGNTEAFF
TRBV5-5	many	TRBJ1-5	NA	TGTGCCAGCAGCTTGGCCGGGACCCCTAATCAGCCCCAGCATTTT	CASSLAGTPNQPQHF
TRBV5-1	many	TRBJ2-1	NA	TGCGCCAGCAGCTTTGCAGAAGGCACCTACAATGAGCAGTTCTTC	CASSFAEGTYNEQFF
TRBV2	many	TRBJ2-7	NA	TGTGCCAGCAGTGCGGACAGAAAAACCTACGAGCAGTACTTC	CASSADRKTYEQYF
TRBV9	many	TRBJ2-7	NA	TGTGCCAGCAGCTCCTTGGACAGTGGGGAGCAGTACTTC	CASSSLDSGEQYF
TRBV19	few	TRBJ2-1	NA	TGTGCCAGTAGTATATTCTCGTCAGGGCGCGATGAGCAGTTCTTC	CASSIFSSGRDEQFF
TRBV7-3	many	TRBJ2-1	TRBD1	TGTGCCAGCAGCCAAACAGGGCAACAGGGGAATGAGCAGTTCTTC	CASSQTGQQGNEQFF
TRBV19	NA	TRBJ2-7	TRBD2	TGTGCCAGTAAAACCCTAGCGGGAGACTACGAGCAGTACTTC	CASKTLAGDYEQYF
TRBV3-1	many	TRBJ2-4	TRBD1	TGTGCCAGCAGCACAGGGGGCGGAGGCATTCAGTACTTC	CASSTGGGGIQYF
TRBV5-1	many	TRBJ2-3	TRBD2	TGCGCCAGCAGCTCTAAAGCGGGAGGGGTAACAGATACGCAGTATTTT	CASSSKAGGVTDTQYF
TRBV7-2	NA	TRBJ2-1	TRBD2	TGTGCCAGCAGCTTGATAGCGGGTGAGGAACAGTTCTTC	CASSLIAGEEQFF
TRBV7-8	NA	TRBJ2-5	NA	TGTGCCAGCAGCTTATCCCAGGGAAAGACCCAGTACTTC	CASSLSQGKTQYF
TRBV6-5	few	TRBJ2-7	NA	TGTGCCAGCAGTTTAACTCAATACTACGAGCAGTACTTC	CASSLTQYYEQYF
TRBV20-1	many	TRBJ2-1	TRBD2	TGCAGTGCTTCAACTAGCGGGAGCAATGAGCAGTTCTTC	CSASTSGSNEQFF
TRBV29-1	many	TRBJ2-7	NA	TGCAGCGTTTCCGGGACAATTGCCTACGAGCAGTACTTC	CSVSGTIAYEQYF
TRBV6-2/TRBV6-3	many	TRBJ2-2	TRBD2	TGTGCCAGCAGTTTTCACCGGACTAGCGGGGGTAACACCGGGGAGCTGTTTTTT	CASSFHRTSGGNTGELFF
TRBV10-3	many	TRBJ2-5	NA	TGTGCCATCAGGAGAGACCAAGAGACCCAGTACTTC	CAIRRDQETQYF
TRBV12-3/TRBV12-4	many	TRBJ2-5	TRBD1	TGTGCCAGCAGCCCGGACAGGGGCGGGTGGGAGACCCAGTACTTC	CASSPDRGGWETQYF
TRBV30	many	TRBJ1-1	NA	TGTGCCTGCCCGGGCCCTTCGGGGACTGAAGCTTTCTTT	CACPGPSGTEAFF
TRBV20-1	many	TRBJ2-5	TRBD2	TGCAGTGCTAGAAAAAGGACTAGCGGCCAAGAGACCCAGTACTTC	CSARKRTSGQETQYF
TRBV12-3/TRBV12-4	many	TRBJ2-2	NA	TGTGCCAGCAGGCCAGATGCCGGGGAGCTGTTTTTT	CASRPDAGELFF
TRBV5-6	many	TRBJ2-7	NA	TGTGCCAGCAGCTGGGGCGGCTCCTACGAGCAGTACTTC	CASSWGGSYEQYF
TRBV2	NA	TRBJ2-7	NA	TGTGCCAGCAGTGTCCAGGGCGGCTACGAGCAGTACTTC	CASSVQGGYEQYF
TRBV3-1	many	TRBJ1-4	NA	TGTGCCAGCAGCCCCCGGAGGGGTGAAAAACTGTTTTTT	CASSPRRGEKLFF
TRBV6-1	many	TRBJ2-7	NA	TGTGCCAGCCGGAAGGGTGCCCCCATCGATTACTACGAGCAGTACTTC	CASRKGAPIDYYEQYF
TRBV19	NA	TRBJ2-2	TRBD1	TGTGCCAGTAGGTGGGACAGTAACACCGGGGAGCTGTTTTTT	CASRWDSNTGELFF
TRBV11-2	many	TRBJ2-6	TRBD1	TGTGCCAGCAGCTTAGATGCGGGACAGGGTTTAGCTGGGGCCAACGTCCTGACTTTC	CASSLDAGQGLAGANVLTF
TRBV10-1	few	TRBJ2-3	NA	TGCGCCACCGGACAGCCCGATCTGGGGGATACGCAGTATTTT	CATGQPDLGDTQYF
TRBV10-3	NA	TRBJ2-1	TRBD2	TGTGCCATCAGTCAGCGGGAGCACTACAATGAGCAGTTCTTC	CAISQREHYNEQFF
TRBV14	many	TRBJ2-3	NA	TGTGCCAGCAGCCAAGTCCCGGATACGCAGTATTTT	CASSQVPDTQYF
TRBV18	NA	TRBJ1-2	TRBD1	TGTGCCAGCTCACTCCCCGGGACAGGGATCTCCTATGATGGCTACACCTTC	CASSLPGTGISYDGYTF
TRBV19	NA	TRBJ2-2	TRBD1	TGTGCCAGTAGTATTGGGACAGGGAACACCGGGGAGCTGTTTTTT	CASSIGTGNTGELFF